Following are 4 T cell receptor beta chains from one sample sequenced in a study of response to subunit inactivated influenza vaccine. TCRdb re-called the RT-PCR reads with MiXCR, one entry per CDR3 protein. The repertoire holds approximately 530,000 distinct CDR3 sequences, with over 10% as singletons. The sample in question was PBMCs from blood, obtained more than 35 days after vaccination. The receptors originated from a man aged 50 to 59 who received an inactivated influenza vaccine.

The chain employs TRBV4-1 and TRBJ1-5, with unresolved D. Between the trimmed V and J ends, which lost 1 base and 7 bases, there was a span of 11 bases. The CDR3 sequence is 14 residues long. CDR1 and CDR2 from the germline V gene are MGHRA and YSYEKL. In DNA form, the CDR3 reads TGCGCCAGCAGCCAAGCTGTCCGGGCCCAGCCCCAGCATTTT. Protein: CASSQAVRAQPQHF.

This clonotype occurred a few times. The CDR3 reads CASSYPGTSGRRSYNEQFF. CDR3 DNA: TGTGCCAGCAGTTACCCCGGGACTAGCGGGAGGAGGTCCTACAATGAGCAGTTCTTC. This chain uses TRBV6-2 or TRBV6-3 with TRBJ2-1; 15 bases match TRBD2. Germline V CDR1 and CDR2: MNHEY, SVGEGT. V shed 2 bases, J shed 1 base, and the junction held 6 bases outside the gene matches. The CDR3 is 19 amino acids.

The gene calls are TRBV25-1 and TRBJ2-2; D is possibly TRBD1 (6 bases). V dropped 7 bases and J dropped 9 bases, with 15 bases sitting between them. The CDR3 is 13 residues long. Germline loops: CDR1 MGHDK, CDR2 SYGVNS. The chain's CDR3 is CASIPADSRELFF. As DNA, the CDR3 is TGTGCCAGCATCCCTGCGGACAGTCGGGAGCTGTTTTTT.

The chain links TRBV27 to TRBJ1-2; possibly TRBD1 for D (6 bases). The CDR3 is made up of 14 amino acids. CDR1 is MNHEY and CDR2 is SMNVEV in the germline V gene (reference sequence). V lost 6 bases and J 2 bases, leaving 13 bases between the germline ends. CDR3 residues: CASRKQGLNYGYTF. The CDR3, as DNA: TGTGCCAGCAGAAAACAGGGATTAAACTATGGCTACACCTTC.